This T cell receptor (beta chain) was recorded in a study of blood T cells in healthy people across ages. Findings and limits, study-wide: Because sorting was not performed, PBMCs prevented conclusive naive versus antigen-experienced comparison. More naive CD4+ cells and higher diversity were found in long-lived than in aged donors.

Comments on this clonotype: Its antigen remains unknown.

V lost 3 bases to trimming and J lost 2 bases, with 8 bases between them. CDR1 KGHDR and CDR2 SFDVKD come from the germline V gene. The CDR3 has 14 amino acids. The second PCR ran roughly 6 to 11 cycles with a sample-barcoded 5' primer and J-beta primers. TCRdb reprocessed the 5' RACE reads with MiXCR, giving one entry per CDR3 protein. The sample holds fewer than 900,000 distinct CDR3 sequences, 40% to 45% seen once. This sequence was found in an older woman in good health. The specimen was blood. The genes are TRBV24-1 and TRBJ2-3; D not certain. The CDR3 nucleotides read TGTGCCACCAGTGATCCTTTGGCCACAGATACGCAGTATTTT. It codes for CATSDPLATDTQYF.